The 27 T cell receptor beta chains reported below all come from one sample, sequenced in a study of cytomegalovirus exposure and HLA in healthy donors. The table came from immunoSEQ multiplex PCR; TCRdb's copy has only in-frame clones and leaves some out. The sample has approximately 97,000 clones, approximately 95% seen once; the top ten hold 0.89%. The specimen was PBMCs. The receptor source for this set is a woman aged 18-29 years in good health and CMV-seronegative.

The rearrangement uses TRBV4-1 and TRBJ2-7; D is unclear. V was trimmed by 1 base and J by 6 bases, leaving 10 bases between them. The CDR3 covers 13 residues. Germline assignment: CDR1 MGHRA and CDR2 YSYEKL. CDR3 loop: CASSQAFPREQYF. Here the CDR3 DNA reads TGCGCCAGCAGCCAAGCGTTTCCCCGCGAGCAGTACTTC.

The chain is built from TRBV6-1 and TRBJ1-1; D perhaps matches TRBD1 (6 bases). Germline CDR1 MNHNS, CDR2 SASEGT. The CDR3 consists of 14 residues. V was shortened by 7 bases and J by 4 bases, with 16 bases between the two germline ends. The CDR3 region has the DNA TGTGCCAGCATCCTTGACAGGTTGAGCACTGAAGCTTTCTTT. Protein sequence: CASILDRLSTEAFF.

The V call is TRBV5-1, the J call TRBJ2-3; 7 bases match TRBD1. The CDR3 length is 15 residues. CDR1 is SGHRS and CDR2 is YFSETQ in the germline V gene. V dropped 1 base and J dropped 4; count of bases not matched to a gene: 6. In nucleotides, the CDR3 is TGCGCCAGCAGCTTGAGAGGACAGGCCGCAGATACGCAGTATTTT. Protein: CASSLRGQAADTQYF.

This chain joins TRBV28 and TRBJ1-3, with 7 bases lining up with TRBD1. Germline CDR1 and CDR2: MDHEN and SYDVKM. V was pared by 4 bases and J by 2 bases, with 5 bases of the junction left unmatched. The CDR3 is 15 residues long. CDR3 bases: TGTGCCAGCAGTTCCCAGGGGGTAGCTGGAAACACCATATATTTT. Protein: CASSSQGVAGNTIYF.

The CDR3 region has the DNA TGTGCCAGCAGTTTAGTTTCAGGGGAGCAGTTCTTC. Encoded protein: CASSLVSGEQFF. The chain links TRBV27 to TRBJ2-1; a possible D gene is TRBD1 (5 bases). The CDR3 has 12 residues. V was trimmed by 2 bases and J by 10 bases, leaving 9 bases between them. Per germline, CDR1 MNHEY and CDR2 SMNVEV (reference sequence).

This chain links TRBV4-1 with TRBJ2-3; 9 bases fit TRBD1. This CDR3 has 16 residues. V gave up 6 bases and J gave up 3 bases; unmatched junction bases: 10. From germline, CDR1 is MGHRA and CDR2 YSYEKL. This CDR3 reads CASSQRPGQGTDTQYF. DNA for the CDR3: TGCGCCAGCAGTCAAAGACCGGGACAGGGAACAGATACGCAGTATTTT.

Here the CDR3 reads CASSKGAIGQGGQPQHF. The CDR3 DNA follows: TGTGCCAGCAGCAAAGGAGCTATCGGACAGGGAGGACAGCCCCAGCATTTT. The chain links TRBV7-8 to TRBJ1-5, with 8 bases that match TRBD1. With 5 bases clipped from V and 7 bases from J, the junction kept 16 bases outside the gene matches. In germline, CDR1 is SGHVS, CDR2 FQNEAQ. The CDR3 contains 17 residues.

The chain links TRBV20-1 to TRBJ2-7; D remains unclear. The germline gives CDR1 DFQATT, CDR2 SNEGSKA (reference sequence). V lost 3 bases, J lost 4 bases, and 7 bases lay in between. This CDR3 spans 11 amino acids. Here the CDR3 reads CSASAVYEQYF. CDR3 coding DNA: TGCAGTGCTAGCGCGGTATACGAGCAGTACTTC.

This chain uses TRBV6-5 with TRBJ1-2; D perhaps matches TRBD1 (6 bases). Germline CDR1 is MNHEY and CDR2 is SVGAGI. CDR3 size: 14 residues. The ends were cut back, 0 bases at V and 9 bases at J, with 14 bases in the middle. Written as DNA, the CDR3 is TGTGCCAGCAGTTACTCGGCAGGGGTAGATAGCTACACCTTC. Amino acids: CASSYSAGVDSYTF.

This clone occurred a few times. This chain connects TRBV9 to TRBJ1-2; TRBD1 matches at 8 bases. Trimming cost V 4 bases and J 6 bases; bases outside gene matches: 14. Per the germline V gene, CDR1 is SGDLS and CDR2 is YYNGEE. CDR3 size: 16 residues. For the CDR3, the DNA is TGTGCCAGCAGCAGACACCGGGACAGGATCGTAGATGGCTACACCTTC. Protein sequence: CASSRHRDRIVDGYTF.

This clone has only one observation. V is TRBV11-2 and J is TRBJ1-2; D is ambiguous. Germline V gene data show CDR1 as SGHAT and CDR2 as FQNNGV. CDR3 length equals 14 residues. The V gene lost 1 base and the J gene lost 3 bases, with 9 bases spanning the gap. CDR3 sequence: CASSLVHGDYGYTF. The CDR3, as DNA: TGTGCCAGCAGCTTAGTGCACGGGGACTATGGCTACACCTTC.

This clone was counted between two and nine times. This rearrangement joins TRBV7-9 to TRBJ2-7, with 9 bases aligning to TRBD1. There are 15 residues in the CDR3. Germline assignment: CDR1 SEHNR and CDR2 FQNEAQ (reference sequence). Losses at the gene ends were 1 base for V and 5 bases for J; bases not matched to a gene: 6. The CDR3 DNA sequence: TGTGCCAGCAGCTTAGTTGCGGGACAGGGTAACGAGCAGTACTTC. As protein: CASSLVAGQGNEQYF.

The chain carries TRBV12-5 and TRBJ2-1; possibly TRBD1 for D (7 bases). Germline-derived CDR1 and CDR2 are LGHNT and FRNRAP. With 0 bases removed from V and 7 bases from J, the gap between germline ends came to 19 bases. This CDR3 contains 17 residues. The CDR3 nucleotides read TGTGCTAGTGGTTTGGTATTCCCCCAGGGGGGTGGGAATGAGCAGTTCTTC. Protein sequence: CASGLVFPQGGGNEQFF. Full variable domain (remainder filled in from reference TRBV12-5 and TRBJ2-1): DARVTQTPRHKVTEMGQEVTMRCQPILGHNTVFWYRQTMMQGLELLAYFRNRAPLDDSGMPKDRFSAEMPDATLATLKIQPSEPRDSAVYFCASGLVFPQGGGNEQFFGPGTRLTVL.

The gene calls are TRBV19 and TRBJ1-5, with TRBD1 matching 9 bases. The V gene's germline CDR1 is LNHDA and CDR2 SQIVND (reference sequence). V trimming: 6 bases; J trimming: 7 bases; junction bases outside the gene matches: 10. This CDR3 spans 15 amino acids. The CDR3: CASRTPGQGPQPQHF. CDR3 nucleotide sequence: TGTGCCAGTAGGACTCCGGGACAGGGACCCCAGCCCCAGCATTTT. Variable domain in full (rest from reference TRBV19 and TRBJ1-5): DGGITQSPKYLFRKEGQNVTLSCEQNLNHDAMYWYRQDPGQGLRLIYYSQIVNDFQKGDIAEGYSVSREKKESFPLTVTSAQKNPTAFYLCASRTPGQGPQPQHFGDGTRLSIL.

This clone was seen once. The rearrangement joins TRBV6-1 to TRBJ1-1; D gene unclear. There are 11 residues in the CDR3. Germline values: CDR1 MNHNS, CDR2 SASEGT. The V and J ends lost 2 bases and 5 bases respectively, with 3 bases between them. The CDR3 DNA reads TGTGCCAGCAGTGAACTTACTGAAGCTTTCTTT. This sequence encodes CASSELTEAFF.

The J gene is TRBJ1-2, the V gene TRBV25-1; 11 positions agree with TRBD1. Germline trimming cut 7 bases from V and 10 bases from J; bases unmatched to any gene: 17. Germline V gene sequence: CDR1 MGHDK, CDR2 SYGVNS. This CDR3 spans 16 amino acids. The DNA for the CDR3 is TGTGCCAGCACCGGCGGGAGGACAGGGGGCGTTGATGACTACACCTTC. Translated, it gives CASTGGRTGGVDDYTF.

V is TRBV4-1 and J is TRBJ1-2; D is undetermined. In germline, CDR1 is MGHRA, CDR2 YSYEKL. CDR3 size: 14 residues. V lost 1 base to trimming and J lost 0 bases, with 6 bases between them. CDR3 nucleotide sequence: TGCGCCAGCAGCCAAGTTACAGCTAACTATGGCTACACCTTC. Translating gives CASSQVTANYGYTF.

The genes are TRBV18 and TRBJ1-2; D gene uncertain. CDR3 length equals 14 residues. Germline V gives CDR1 KGHSH, CDR2 LQKENI. V lost 3 bases to trimming and J lost 7 bases, with 15 bases between them. The chain's CDR3 is CASSPSFFGLGYTF. The CDR3, as DNA: TGTGCCAGCTCACCTTCTTTTTTCGGTCTTGGCTACACCTTC.

This chain links TRBV7-9 with TRBJ1-2; 9 bases align to TRBD1. V lost 5 bases to trimming and J lost 7 bases; unmatched junction nucleotides: 2. The length of the CDR3 is 12 residues. Germline CDR1 SEHNR, CDR2 FQNEAQ (reference sequence). Here the CDR3 reads CASSQDRGGYTF. CDR3 in DNA: TGTGCCAGCAGCCAGGACAGGGGTGGCTACACCTTC.

The chain carries TRBV4-3 and TRBJ2-1, with 10 bases matching TRBD2. The CDR3 has 19 residues. The junction had 14 bases not matched to a gene; V was cut back by 0 bases and J by 6 bases. Germline CDR1 reads LGHNA; CDR2 reads YSLEER. CDR3 loop: CASSQESLSSGGGGNEQFF. The DNA for the CDR3 is TGCGCCAGCAGCCAAGAGTCTTTGTCTAGCGGGGGAGGAGGCAATGAGCAGTTCTTC.

J is TRBJ2-7 and V is TRBV6-5; 9 bases align to TRBD2. V lost 7 bases, J lost 2 bases, and 3 bases stayed unmatched. Germline CDR1 reads MNHEY; CDR2 reads SVGAGI. The CDR3 is 13 amino acids. Here the CDR3 reads CASTASGTYEQYF. The CDR3 region has the DNA TGTGCCAGCACGGCTAGCGGGACCTACGAGCAGTACTTC.

The chain joins TRBV4-1 to TRBJ2-7; TRBD2 matches 14 bases. The CDR3 contains 16 residues. Germline V CDR1 and CDR2: MGHRA, YSYEKL. The V segment lost 4 bases and the J segment 5 bases; nucleotides outside the gene matches: 7. The CDR3 region is CASSLRTSGGIDEQYF. CDR3 nucleotide sequence: TGCGCCAGCAGCCTTCGGACTAGCGGGGGGATAGACGAGCAGTACTTC.

The J gene is TRBJ2-7, the V gene TRBV21-1; whether TRBD1, the table's D call, matches the DNA was not checked. TRBV21-1 counts as a pseudogene. The length of the CDR3 is 14 residues. In nucleotides, the CDR3 is TGTGCAGGGGATGGGGCTACCCGCTCCTACGAGCAGTACTTC. Amino acids: CAGDGATRSYEQYF.

The chain employs TRBV10-3 and TRBJ2-3; 7 nucleotides line up with TRBD1. Germline V gene data show CDR1 as ENHRY and CDR2 as SYGVKD. V gave up 7 bases and J gave up 1 base; unmatched junction bases: 8. CDR3 size: 15 residues. This CDR3 reads CAITDGTEGTDTQYF. CDR3 bases: TGTGCCATCACCGACGGGACAGAGGGCACAGATACGCAGTATTTT.

This CDR3 reads CASSLTGGYEQYF. DNA of the CDR3: TGTGCCAGCAGTTTAACAGGGGGCTACGAGCAGTACTTC. The V call is TRBV27, the J call TRBJ2-7; 8 nucleotides line up with TRBD1. The germline CDR1 and CDR2 sequences are MNHEY and SMNVEV (reference sequence). With 2 bases clipped from V and 3 bases from J, the junction kept 0 bases outside the gene matches. This CDR3 has 13 amino acids.

The chain is built from TRBV7-9 and TRBJ2-1; 13 nucleotides match TRBD2. With V trimmed by 5 bases and J by 5 bases, 3 bases remained unmatched. Germline CDR1 SEHNR, CDR2 FQNEAQ (reference sequence). The length of the CDR3 is 15 residues. In DNA, the CDR3 is TGTGCCAGCAGCAATGGACTAGCGGGAGACAATGAGCAGTTCTTC. Translating gives CASSNGLAGDNEQFF. Combining the CDR3 with reference TRBV7-9 and TRBJ2-1 gives the whole variable domain DTGVSQNPRHKITKRGQNVTFRCDPISEHNRLYWYRQTLGQGPEFLTYFQNEAQLEKSRLLSDRFSAERPKGSFSTLEIQRTEQGDSAMYLCASSNGLAGDNEQFFGPGTRLTVL.

The chain carries TRBV6-5 and TRBJ1-1; unclear D gene. The CDR3 has 15 residues. The V and J ends lost 2 bases and 5 bases respectively, with 15 bases between them. Germline CDR1 is MNHEY and CDR2 is SVGAGI. CDR3 nucleotide sequence: TGTGCCAGCAGTTACCAGGCAGACCTGGGTACTGAAGCTTTCTTT. It codes for CASSYQADLGTEAFF.